Below, 27 T cell receptor beta chains from the same sample are listed, as sequenced in a study of shared clonotypes between healthy human individuals. Clones were sequenced by immunoSEQ multiplex PCR, and TCRdb holds only the in-frame ones, with some missing. Of 450,000 or so clones in the sample, approximately 77% were seen once. Sample: PBMCs. The receptors were gathered from a woman aged 40 to 49 in good health. Some clones in this sample may be carry-over from other donors' samples.

In its sample, this clone was seen many times. V and J are TRBV5-1 and TRBJ1-6; no clear D. Germline values: CDR1 SGHRS, CDR2 YFSETQ. The CDR3 runs to 15 residues. V was trimmed by 0 bases and J by 7 bases, leaving 11 bases between them. The CDR3 loop is CASSLDWVGNSPLHF. For the CDR3, the DNA is TGCGCCAGCAGCTTGGATTGGGTAGGGAATTCACCCCTCCACTTT. Using reference TRBV5-1 and TRBJ1-6 for the parts outside the CDR3, the full variable domain is KAGVTQTPRYLIKTRGQQVTLSCSPISGHRSVSWYQQTPGQGLQFLFEYFSETQRNKGNFPGRFSGRQFSNSRSEMNVSTLELGDSALYLCASSLDWVGNSPLHFGNGTRLTVT.

As for this clone: A clone one base away is much larger, so this may be a read error. The chain uses TRBV30 and TRBJ1-1, with D maybe TRBD1 (5 bases). Per the germline V gene, CDR1 is GTSNPN and CDR2 is SVGIG (reference sequence). The CDR3 contains 13 residues. Trimming shortened V by 7 bases and J by 6 bases, and 18 bases separated the two germline ends. This CDR3 is CASSRLGDAEAFF. CDR3 coding DNA: TGTGCCTCGTCTCGCCTGGGGGACGCTGAAGCTTTCTTT. The whole variable domain, remainder taken from reference TRBV30 and TRBJ1-1, is SQTIHQWPATLVQPVGSPLSLECTVEGTSNPNLYWYRQAAGRGLQLLFYSVGIGQISSEVPQNLSASRPQDRQFILSSKKLLLSDSGFYLCASSRLGDAEAFFGQGTRLTVV.

The chain combines TRBV9 with TRBJ1-2; D unclear. Germline loops: CDR1 SGDLS, CDR2 YYNGEE. V was pared by 3 bases and J by 2 bases, with 11 bases between. The CDR3 contains 14 residues. In DNA form, the CDR3 reads TGTGCCAGCAGCGGCTCGACTGTGAACTATGGCTACACCTTC. Amino acids: CASSGSTVNYGYTF.

V is TRBV14 and J is TRBJ2-5; D not certain. The CDR3 covers 14 residues. V lost 0 bases to trimming and J lost 3 bases, with 8 bases between them. Germline CDR1 and CDR2: SGHDN and FVKESK. The CDR3 DNA reads as TGTGCCAGCAGCCAAGATGATAAGAAAGAGACCCAGTACTTC. Encoded protein: CASSQDDKKETQYF.

The chain carries TRBV21-1 and TRBJ2-7; TRBD1 was called by the table and not checked on the DNA. TRBV21-1 counts as a pseudogene. CDR3 size: 20 residues. CDR3 sequence (DNA): TGTGCCAGCACTACAGCGGTTAAGGGACCCGACAGGGGGTTTGACTACGAGCAGTACTTC. Residues: CASTTAVKGPDRGFDYEQYF.

In this sample, this clone turned up a few times. This could be a read error, since a much larger clone is one nucleotide away. The CDR3 end shows no conserved phenylalanine or tryptophan, and so a read error is likely. CDR3: CASSLGLNQPQHS. In DNA, the CDR3 is TGCGCCAGCAGCTTGGGTCTCAATCAGCCCCAGCATTCT. The chain recombines TRBV5-1 with TRBJ1-5; unclear D gene. CDR3 length: 13 residues. V dropped 0 bases and J dropped 3 bases, with 4 bases sitting between them. Germline V gene lookup returns CDR1 SGHRS and CDR2 YFSETQ.

The chain uses TRBV29-1 and TRBJ2-7; TRBD2 matches 7 bases. This CDR3 has 13 residues. V trimming: 6 bases; J trimming: 2 bases; junction bases outside the gene matches: 7. Germline CDR1 is SQVTM and CDR2 is ANQGSEA. For the CDR3, the DNA is TGCAGCGTCCGGACTAGTGGGGCCTACGAGCAGTACTTC. Amino acids: CSVRTSGAYEQYF.

CDR3 nucleotide sequence: TGTGCCAGCAGCTTGGGGACGGGCAGGGAGGGCTCTGAAGCTTTCTTT. Translation gives CASSLGTGREGSEAFF. This rearrangement joins TRBV5-4 to TRBJ1-1; TRBD1 is a possible D gene (5 bases). There are 16 residues in the CDR3. The V gene lost 0 bases and the J gene lost 6 bases, with 18 bases spanning the gap. The germline V gene encodes CDR1 SGHNT and CDR2 YYREEE (reference sequence).

This rearrangement joins TRBV29-1 to TRBJ2-3; 9 bases are shared with TRBD2. The CDR3 covers 14 residues. Trimming removed 3 bases from V and 5 bases from J; junction bases left unmatched: 6. CDR1 is SQVTM and CDR2 is ANQGSEA in the germline V gene. The CDR3 here is CSVDAGLALDTQYF. CDR3 DNA: TGCAGCGTTGACGCGGGACTAGCTCTAGATACGCAGTATTTT.

The V gene is TRBV27, the J gene TRBJ2-1; TRBD1 might be the D (6 bases). The CDR3 spans 16 residues. Between the trimmed V and J ends, which lost 1 base and 7 bases, there was a span of 17 bases. Germline V gives CDR1 MNHEY, CDR2 SMNVEV (reference sequence). CDR3 sequence (DNA): TGTGCCAGCAGTTTATTTTTGCTCCAGGGGTGGAATGAGCAGTTCTTC. Protein product: CASSLFLLQGWNEQFF.

V usage is TRBV5-1 and J usage is TRBJ1-1; 11 positions match TRBD1. The trim removed 4 bases at V and 10 bases at J, leaving 9 bases unmatched. This CDR3 is built from 14 residues. Germline-derived CDR1 and CDR2 are SGHRS and YFSETQ. CDR3 region: CASSQGQGVLGAFF. DNA for the CDR3: TGCGCCAGCAGCCAGGGACAGGGGGTACTTGGAGCTTTCTTT.

This sequence joins TRBV11-2 and TRBJ2-7; 7 bases are shared with TRBD1. V trimming: 5 bases; J trimming: 4 bases; junction bases outside the gene matches: 23. This CDR3 spans 19 amino acids. Germline V gives CDR1 SGHAT, CDR2 FQNNGV. DNA for the CDR3: TGTGCCAGCAGCGTATACAGGGGAAGGGGACGGTCCCTTCATTACGAGCAGTACTTC. This translates into CASSVYRGRGRSLHYEQYF.

The rearrangement links TRBV9 to TRBJ2-5; TRBD2 aligns across 10 bases. Germline lookup yields CDR1 SGDLS and CDR2 YYNGEE. The V and J ends lost 6 bases and 4 bases, in that order; junction bases with no gene match: 24. This CDR3 has 20 amino acids. This CDR3 reads CASTKGGLPAGGPRGETQYF. The DNA for the CDR3 is TGTGCCAGCACCAAAGGGGGCCTGCCAGCGGGAGGGCCTAGGGGAGAGACCCAGTACTTC.

This clone has more than one count but fewer than ten. The chain is built from TRBV28 and TRBJ1-3; maybe TRBD1 (5 bases). V shed 6 bases and J shed 1 base, with 10 bases lying between them. The CDR3 consists of 14 residues. CDR1 is MDHEN and CDR2 is SYDVKM in the germline V gene. This CDR3 is CASSAAGSGNTIYF. CDR3 DNA: TGTGCCAGCAGCGCGGCAGGGTCTGGAAACACCATATATTTT. The whole variable domain, remainder taken from reference TRBV28 and TRBJ1-3, is DVKVTQSSRYLVKRTGEKVFLECVQDMDHENMFWYRQDPGLGLRLIYFSYDVKMKEKGDIPEGYSVSREKKERFSLILESASTNQTSMYLCASSAAGSGNTIYFGEGSWLTVV.

The chain has TRBV2 and TRBJ2-3, with D unresolved. The CDR3 runs to 13 residues. Germline assignment: CDR1 SNHLY and CDR2 FYNNEI. Trimming pared 6 bases from V and 2 bases from J, leaving 9 bases between. This chain's CDR3 is CASRWAATDTQYF. The CDR3 DNA reads as TGTGCCAGCAGGTGGGCCGCCACAGATACGCAGTATTTT.

The chain has TRBV7-9 and TRBJ1-4, with TRBD1 matching over 8 bases. This CDR3 is 14 amino acids long. In germline, CDR1 is SEHNR, CDR2 FQNEAQ (reference sequence). Trimming at V came to 0 bases and at J to 7 bases, leaving 1 base not matched to a gene. CDR3 protein: CASSLAQGGEKLFF. The CDR3 DNA sequence: TGTGCCAGCAGCTTAGCACAGGGGGGTGAAAAACTGTTTTTT. Full variable domain (outside the CDR3, taken from reference TRBV7-9 and TRBJ1-4): DTGVSQNPRHKITKRGQNVTFRCDPISEHNRLYWYRQTLGQGPEFLTYFQNEAQLEKSRLLSDRFSAERPKGSFSTLEIQRTEQGDSAMYLCASSLAQGGEKLFFGSGTQLSVL.

This chain uses TRBV7-8 with TRBJ2-7; 9 nucleotides line up with TRBD1. The V and J ends lost 5 bases and 5 bases, in that order; junction bases with no gene match: 13. CDR1 is SGHVS, CDR2 FQNEAQ, per germline. The CDR3 totals 16 residues. The CDR3 sequence: CASSLRLDRGSHEQYF. In DNA, the CDR3 is TGTGCCAGCAGCCTAAGGCTCGACAGGGGGTCCCACGAGCAGTACTTC.

This chain joins TRBV15 and TRBJ2-1; a possible D gene is TRBD2 (6 bases). Trimming removed 1 base at V and 8 bases at J, with 6 bases between. CDR1 LNHNV and CDR2 YYDKDF come from the germline V gene (reference sequence). This CDR3 region has 12 residues. This CDR3 is CATSRAGDEQFF. The CDR3 nucleotides are TGTGCCACCAGCAGAGCGGGGGATGAGCAGTTCTTC.

The genes are TRBV9 and TRBJ2-7; D ambiguous. This CDR3 region has 15 residues. V gave up 0 bases and J gave up 0 bases, with 10 bases separating them. CDR1 and CDR2 from the germline V gene are SGDLS and YYNGEE. The CDR3: CASSVVASGSYEQYF. The CDR3 DNA follows: TGTGCCAGCAGCGTAGTGGCTAGTGGCTCCTACGAGCAGTACTTC.

This clone was observed a single time. A read error is the likely source, as a far larger clone sits one nucleotide away. Within the sample, other DNA sequences also encode this same CDR3. The V and J genes are TRBV2 and TRBJ2-5; D is perhaps TRBD2 (6 bases). Germline loops: CDR1 SNHLY, CDR2 FYNNEI. The CDR3 sequence is 14 residues long. For the CDR3, the DNA is TGCGCCACCCAGCCAGAGCGGGACCAAGAGACCCAGTACTTC. Amino acids: CATQPERDQETQYF. Full variable domain (remainder filled in from reference TRBV2 and TRBJ2-5): EPEVTQTPSHQVTQMGQEVILRCVPISNHLYFYWYRQILGQKVEFLVSFYNNEISEKSEIFDDQFSVERPDGSNFTLKIRSTKLEDSAMYFCATQPERDQETQYFGPGTRLLVL.

This clone turned up a few times. The rearrangement joins TRBV19 to TRBJ2-1, with D perhaps matching TRBD1 or TRBD2 (6 bases each). Trimming stripped 3 bases from V and 3 bases from J, with 12 bases between. CDR3 length equals 15 residues. Per the germline V gene, CDR1 is LNHDA and CDR2 is SQIVND (reference sequence). CDR3 sequence: CASSIGGTNYNEQFF. The CDR3 DNA reads as TGTGCCAGTAGTATCGGGGGCACCAACTACAATGAGCAGTTCTTC.

V and J are TRBV25-1 and TRBJ2-2; 10 bases are a match to TRBD2. Germline CDR1 MGHDK, CDR2 SYGVNS. J lost 5 bases, V lost 2 bases, and 8 bases had no gene match. This CDR3 comprises 17 residues. The CDR3: CASSETGAGGGTGELFF. Written as DNA, the CDR3 is TGTGCCAGCAGTGAAACGGGAGCGGGAGGGGGTACCGGGGAGCTGTTTTTT.

The J gene is TRBJ1-2, the V gene TRBV21-1; the table's D call, TRBD1, was not checked against the DNA. TRBV21-1 is an annotated pseudogene. This CDR3 is 11 amino acids long. CDR3 DNA sequence: TGTGCCAGCAGCCCAAGTCTCCAGGGGTGCTTC. Its translation: CASSPSLQGCF.

V gene TRBV28 combines with J gene TRBJ1-4; maybe TRBD1 (6 bases). Germline V gene sequence: CDR1 MDHEN, CDR2 SYDVKM. V lost 4 bases, J lost 8 bases, and 17 bases lay in between. The CDR3 extends over 15 amino acids. CDR3 sequence reads: CASSSGGQDREKLFF. In DNA, the CDR3 is TGTGCCAGCAGTTCTGGGGGGCAGGATCGGGAAAAACTGTTTTTT.

This chain joins TRBV9 and TRBJ1-2, with 8 bases identical to TRBD1. Germline V gene lookup returns CDR1 SGDLS and CDR2 YYNGEE. Trimming at V came to 5 bases and at J to 2 bases, leaving 8 bases not matched to a gene. The CDR3 is made up of 15 amino acids. CDR3 nucleotide sequence: TGTGCCAGCAGTCCCATGGACAGGGAAAACTATGGCTACACCTTC. Amino acid sequence: CASSPMDRENYGYTF.

Here the CDR3 reads CASSPGLTHSTDTQYF. The DNA of the CDR3 is TGTGCCAGCAGCCCCGGACTAACTCACAGCACAGATACGCAGTATTTT. The J gene is TRBJ2-3, the V gene TRBV7-6; D possibly corresponds to TRBD2 (6 bases). Germline CDR1 SGHVS, CDR2 FNYEAQ. Trimming took 5 bases from V and 0 from J, leaving 15 bases between them. CDR3 size: 16 residues.

CDR3 DNA: TGTGCCAGCAGTCCGATAGACAGGGGACGCGAGCAGTACTTC. It encodes CASSPIDRGREQYF. The chain has TRBV27 and TRBJ2-7, with 8 bases fitting TRBD1. CDR1 is MNHEY and CDR2 is SMNVEV in the germline V gene (reference sequence). After removal of 5 bases from V and 6 bases from J, the junction contained 9 bases not matched to a gene. CDR3 length: 14 residues.